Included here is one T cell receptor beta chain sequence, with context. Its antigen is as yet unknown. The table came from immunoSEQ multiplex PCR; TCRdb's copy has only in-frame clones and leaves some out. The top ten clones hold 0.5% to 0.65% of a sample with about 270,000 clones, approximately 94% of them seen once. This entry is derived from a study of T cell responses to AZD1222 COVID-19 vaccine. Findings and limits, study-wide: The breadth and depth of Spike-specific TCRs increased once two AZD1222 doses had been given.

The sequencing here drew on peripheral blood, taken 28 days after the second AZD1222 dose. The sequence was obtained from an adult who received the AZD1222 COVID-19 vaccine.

CDR3 in amino acids: CASSVNGNTIYF. CDR3 DNA sequence: TGTGCCAGCAGTGTTAATGGAAACACCATATATTTT. The V and J genes are TRBV12-3 or TRBV12-4 and TRBJ1-3, with D unresolved. CDR3 length equals 12 residues. Trimming removed 5 bases from V and 3 bases from J, with 5 bases in between.